This T cell receptor (beta chain) is from a study of OX40 agonist ivuxolimab in advanced cancers. Background on the study: Partial responses were achieved by three patients, one with hepatocellular carcinoma and two with cutaneous melanoma. Overall study results and limits: People who partly responded at 0.1-3.0 mg/kg had some of the least clonal expansion seen. CD4+ T cells averaged fewer expanded clones than CD8+ T cells.

The length of the CDR3 is 12 residues. Germline loops: CDR1 MNHNY, CDR2 SVGAGI (reference sequence). Some clones are missing from TCRdb's copy, which holds only in-frame ones; the method was immunoSEQ multiplex PCR. The profile shows 85,000 to 130,000 clones, around nine tenths of them singletons. Concerning this clone: The antigen is not known. The junction does not match germline at one end; this may be a read error.

At baseline, cycle 4 day 1, and cycle 7 day 1, blood was sampled. This clonotype originated in an adult with an advanced solid tumor such as melanoma, head and neck, liver or kidney cancer. The V call is TRBV6-6, the J call TRBJ1-1; D is uncertain. The sequencing used CD4+ or CD8+ T cells sorted from blood, collected in a trial of the OX40 agonist ivuxolimab. The CDR3 DNA is TGTGCCAGCAGTGACTCACAGAGAGAAGCTTTCTTT. It yields the protein CASSDSQREAFF.